This entry features one TCR beta chain sequence. Its specificity is not known. This entry is derived from a study of T cell responses to AZD1222 COVID-19 vaccine. Assay used: immunoSEQ multiplex PCR; TCRdb lists only in-frame clones, some missing. The table lists some 150,000 clones, approximately 93% of them singletons. Notes on the study in general: Unmutated regions of variants are reportedly targeted by nearly half of spike-specific TCRs. Elevations in Spike-specific TCR breadth and depth followed administration of two AZD1222 doses. Most donors were white British, females outnumbered males, and clonal diversity was possibly underestimated.

The germline V gene has CDR1 MNHNS and CDR2 SASEGT. The V and J ends lost 3 bases and 4 bases, in that order; junction bases with no gene match: 8. CDR3 length equals 15 residues. The chain combines TRBV6-1 with TRBJ2-5; TRBD1 matches 7 bases. The sequence was obtained from an adult in good health. The sample consisted of peripheral blood, taken on day 0 of AZD1222 vaccination. In DNA, the CDR3 is TGTGCCAGCAGTGAGGTCAGGGGGTTTAGAGAGACCCAGTACTTC. Residues: CASSEVRGFRETQYF.